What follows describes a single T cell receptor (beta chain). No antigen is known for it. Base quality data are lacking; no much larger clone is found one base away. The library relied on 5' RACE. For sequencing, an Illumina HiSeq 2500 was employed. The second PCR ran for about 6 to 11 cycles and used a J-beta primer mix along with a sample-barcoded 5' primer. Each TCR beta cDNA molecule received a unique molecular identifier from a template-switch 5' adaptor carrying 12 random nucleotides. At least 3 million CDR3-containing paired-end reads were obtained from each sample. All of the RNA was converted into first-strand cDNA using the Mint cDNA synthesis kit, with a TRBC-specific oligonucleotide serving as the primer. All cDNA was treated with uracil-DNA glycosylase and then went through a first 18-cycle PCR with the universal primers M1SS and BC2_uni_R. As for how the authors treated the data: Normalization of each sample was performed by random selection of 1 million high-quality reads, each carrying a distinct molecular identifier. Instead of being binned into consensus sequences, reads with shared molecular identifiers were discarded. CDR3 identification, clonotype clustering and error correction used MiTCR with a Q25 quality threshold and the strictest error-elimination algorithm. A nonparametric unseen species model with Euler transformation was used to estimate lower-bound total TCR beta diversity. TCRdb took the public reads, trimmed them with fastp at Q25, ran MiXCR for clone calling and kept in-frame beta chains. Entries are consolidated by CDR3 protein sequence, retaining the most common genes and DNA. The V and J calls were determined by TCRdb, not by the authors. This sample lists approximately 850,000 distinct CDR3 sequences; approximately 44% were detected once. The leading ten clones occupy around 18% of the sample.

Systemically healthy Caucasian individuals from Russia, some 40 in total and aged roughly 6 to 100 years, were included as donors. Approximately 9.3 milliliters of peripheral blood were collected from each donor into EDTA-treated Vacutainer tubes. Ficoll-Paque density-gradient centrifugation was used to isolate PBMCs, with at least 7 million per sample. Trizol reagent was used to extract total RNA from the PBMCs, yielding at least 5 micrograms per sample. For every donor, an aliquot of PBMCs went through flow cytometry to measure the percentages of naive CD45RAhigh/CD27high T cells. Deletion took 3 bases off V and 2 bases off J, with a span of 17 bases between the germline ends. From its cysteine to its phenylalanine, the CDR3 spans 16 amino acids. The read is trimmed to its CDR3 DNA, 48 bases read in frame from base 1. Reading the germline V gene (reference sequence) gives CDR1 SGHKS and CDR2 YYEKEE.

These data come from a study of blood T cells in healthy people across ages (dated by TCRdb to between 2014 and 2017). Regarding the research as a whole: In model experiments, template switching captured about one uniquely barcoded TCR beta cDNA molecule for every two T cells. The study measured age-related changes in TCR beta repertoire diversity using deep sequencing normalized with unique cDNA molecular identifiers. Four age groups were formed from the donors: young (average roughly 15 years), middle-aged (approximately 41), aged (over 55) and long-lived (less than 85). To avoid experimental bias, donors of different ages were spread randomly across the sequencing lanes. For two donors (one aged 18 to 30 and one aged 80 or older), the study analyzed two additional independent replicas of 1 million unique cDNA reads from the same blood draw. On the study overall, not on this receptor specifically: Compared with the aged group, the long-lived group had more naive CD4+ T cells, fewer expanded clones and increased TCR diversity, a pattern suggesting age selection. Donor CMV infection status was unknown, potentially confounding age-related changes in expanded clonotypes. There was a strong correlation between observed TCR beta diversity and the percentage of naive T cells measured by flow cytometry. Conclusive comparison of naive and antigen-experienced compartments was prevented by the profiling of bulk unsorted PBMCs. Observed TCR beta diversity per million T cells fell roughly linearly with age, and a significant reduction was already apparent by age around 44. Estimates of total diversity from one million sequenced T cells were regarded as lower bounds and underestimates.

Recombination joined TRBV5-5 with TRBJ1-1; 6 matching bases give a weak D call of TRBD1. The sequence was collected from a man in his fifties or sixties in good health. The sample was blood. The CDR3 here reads CASSWGHLDGNTEAFF. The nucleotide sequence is TGTGCCAGCAGCTGGGGACATTTGGACGGTAACACTGAAGCTTTCTTT.